A single sample gave rise to the 3 T cell receptor beta chains below, sequenced in a study of tumor-infiltrating lymphocytes in primary liver carcinoma. Germline DNA was extracted too, while blood RNA derived from unsorted whole blood. The input was 500 ng total RNA; TCR beta cDNA was made from it with a constant-region primer. Libraries covering TCR beta were generated through three nested multiplex PCR rounds (using a slightly modified ARM-PCR). Use of TRBV1-TRBV30 forward primers with a C-beta reverse primer characterized the first two PCR rounds, which lasted nine to eleven cycles each. TCRdb re-called the multiplex PCR reads through MiXCR, storing one row per CDR3 protein. Here the sample spans 250,000 to 400,000 distinct CDR3 sequences, roughly two thirds being singletons. Specimen: peripheral blood. The receptors were sampled from a man aged 40-49 years with primary liver carcinoma and hepatitis B virus infection.

J is TRBJ2-7 and V is TRBV11-1; 10 bases fit TRBD1. J lost 1 base, V lost 9 bases, and 15 bases had no gene match. This CDR3 contains 17 residues. CDR1 is SGHAT and CDR2 is FQDESV in the germline V gene (reference sequence). The CDR3 is CASSTSPRQGASYEQYF. CDR3 DNA sequence: TGTGCCAGTAGCACTAGTCCGAGACAGGGGGCGTCCTACGAGCAGTACTTC.

Points on this clonotype: The junction departs from germline at one end; a sequencing error may be responsible. The genes are TRBV4-2 and TRBJ2-1; a possible D gene is TRBD2 (6 bases). The CDR3 runs 15 residues. Germline assignment: CDR1 LGHNA and CDR2 YNFKEQ. The CDR3 region is CTSSQYGSSYKEQFF. The CDR3 DNA is TGTACCAGCAGCCAATACGGGAGTTCCTACAAGGAGCAGTTCTTC.

In regard to this clonotype: One end of the junction varies from germline; a read error may be responsible. This chain links TRBV29-1 with TRBJ2-5; D is ambiguous. The CDR3 runs 12 residues. The germline gives CDR1 SQVTM, CDR2 ANQGSEA. DNA for the CDR3: TGCAGCGGTCAGGTGGGCCAGGAGACTCAGTACTTC. Translated: CSGQVGQETQYF.